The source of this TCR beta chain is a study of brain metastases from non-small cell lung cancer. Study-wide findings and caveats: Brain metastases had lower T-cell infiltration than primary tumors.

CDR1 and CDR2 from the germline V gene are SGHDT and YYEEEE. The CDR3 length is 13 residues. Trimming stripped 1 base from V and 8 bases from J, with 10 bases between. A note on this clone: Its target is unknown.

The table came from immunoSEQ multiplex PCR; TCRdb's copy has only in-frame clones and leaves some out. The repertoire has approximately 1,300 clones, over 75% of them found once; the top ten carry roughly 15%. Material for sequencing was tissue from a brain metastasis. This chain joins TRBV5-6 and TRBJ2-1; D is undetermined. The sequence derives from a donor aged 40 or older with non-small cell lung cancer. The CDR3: CASSLLSGHEQFF. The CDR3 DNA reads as TGTGCCAGCAGCTTGCTCTCCGGCCATGAGCAGTTCTTC.